These 11 T cell receptor beta chains share one sample of origin, sequenced in a study of T cell repertoires in cytomegalovirus infection. No antigen is known for these receptors. TCRdb fed the reads into MiXCR, producing one record per CDR3 protein. Found here are some 920,000 distinct CDR3 sequences, around 32% of them singletons; the top ten hold over 11%. The material sequenced was cultured CD8+ T cells from PBMCs, taken from culture after CMV antigen stimulation. The source of these receptors is a human donor in good health (CMV status not recorded). Some clones in this sample may be carry-over from other donors' samples.

Ten or more counts support this clonotype. This chain connects TRBV19 to TRBJ2-2; no firm D call. Germline loops: CDR1 LNHDA, CDR2 SQIVND (reference sequence). This CDR3 has 11 amino acids. Trimming removed 9 bases at V and 4 bases at J, with 6 bases between. The CDR3 nucleotides read TGTGCCAGCAGTTCCACCGGGGAGCTGTTTTTT. Protein product: CASSSTGELFF.

The gene calls are TRBV6-2 or TRBV6-3 and TRBJ1-5; D not certain. Trimming took 7 bases from V and 5 from J, leaving 12 bases between them. Per the germline V gene, CDR1 is MNHEY and CDR2 is SVGEGT. The CDR3 extends over 13 amino acids. CDR3 amino acids: CASTPPKDQPQHF. The CDR3 DNA reads as TGTGCCAGCACCCCTCCAAAGGATCAGCCCCAGCATTTT.

The chain is built from TRBV7-2 and TRBJ2-2, with 11 bases identical to TRBD2. CDR3 length: 17 amino acids. CDR1 SGHTA and CDR2 FQGNSA come from the germline V gene. V lost 4 bases and J lost 7; bases outside the gene matches: 11. CDR3 bases: TGTGCCAGCAGCTCCACCCGACTAGCGGGGTTGGTCGGGGAGCTGTTTTTT. It specifies CASSSTRLAGLVGELFF.

The CDR3 loop reads CASSLLAGGNTDTQYF. CDR3 sequence (DNA): TGTGCCAGCAGCCTCCTGGCGGGGGGCAACACAGATACGCAGTATTTT. The V gene is TRBV7-6, the J gene TRBJ2-3; TRBD2 agrees at 8 bases. The CDR3 runs to 16 residues. CDR1 and CDR2 (germline): SGHVS, FNYEAQ. J was trimmed by 2 bases and V by 5 bases; bases with no gene match: 9.

This clonotype was seen only a few times. The CDR3 DNA reads TGTGCCAGCAACCGTTACAATGAGCAGTTCTTC. Its protein product is CASNRYNEQFF. This chain connects TRBV6-1 to TRBJ2-1, with D unresolved. Germline V gene sequence: CDR1 MNHNS, CDR2 SASEGT. V gave up 7 bases and J gave up 4 bases, with 5 bases separating them. The CDR3 has 11 residues.

The CDR3 nucleotides read TGTGCCAGCAGTTTATCGTGGGCCGGGGCTGAAGCTTTCTTT. It translates to CASSLSWAGAEAFF. V gene TRBV27 combines with J gene TRBJ1-1; D uncertain. Between the trimmed V and J ends, which lost 0 bases and 6 bases, there was a span of 11 bases. Germline CDR1 is MNHEY and CDR2 is SMNVEV (reference sequence). The CDR3 spans 14 residues.

This clonotype has ten or more counts. This chain uses TRBV7-9 with TRBJ1-3, with D perhaps TRBD1 (5 bases). The germline CDR1 and CDR2 sequences are SEHNR and FQNEAQ (reference sequence). Trimming took 5 bases from V and 0 from J, leaving 23 bases between them. The CDR3 has 19 amino acids. The DNA for the CDR3 is TGTGCCAGCAGCCTCCCCGGGACTTCCTCGGGGATCTCTGGAAACACCATATATTTT. It yields the protein CASSLPGTSSGISGNTIYF.

The sample holds a few counts of this clonotype. As DNA, the CDR3 is TGCGCCAGCAGCGCCCACCGGGGTCCAGAATGGGGTGAAAAACTGTTTTTT. Protein sequence: CASSAHRGPEWGEKLFF. The chain recombines TRBV5-1 with TRBJ1-4; the D is unclear. V shed 4 bases and J shed 7 bases, with 23 bases lying between them. Germline CDR1 reads SGHRS; CDR2 reads YFSETQ. The CDR3 is 17 amino acids.

This clonotype has only a few counts. The genes are TRBV7-6 and TRBJ2-7, with 10 positions matching TRBD1. Germline V gene sequence: CDR1 SGHVS, CDR2 FNYEAQ. The trim removed 5 bases at V and 2 bases at J, leaving 6 bases unmatched. The CDR3 is 15 residues long. The CDR3 loop is CASSDGQGVTYEQYV. The CDR3 bases are TGTGCCAGCAGCGACGGACAGGGGGTTACCTACGAGCAGTACGTC.

Concerning this clonotype itself: A much larger clone differs from this one at a single base, so this may be a read error. The chain couples TRBV6-1 to TRBJ2-1; 7 positions agree with TRBD1. The CDR3 runs to 16 residues. Per the germline V gene, CDR1 is MNHNS and CDR2 is SASEGT. The CDR3 coding sequence is TGTGCCGGCAGGGATAGACAGGGAATGAATGGCTATGAGCAGTTCTTC. Its translation is CAGRDRQGMNGYEQFF.

This sequence joins TRBV29-1 and TRBJ1-2; no definite D call. With 3 bases removed from V and 2 bases from J, the gap between germline ends came to 16 bases. CDR3 length: 15 residues. Per the germline V gene, CDR1 is SQVTM and CDR2 is ANQGSEA. The CDR3 DNA is TGCAGCGTTGAGTCATTGGGAGAGTTGAACTATGGCTACACCTTC. It yields the protein CSVESLGELNYGYTF. The full variable domain, in which reference TRBV29-1 and TRBJ1-2 provide the parts outside the CDR3, is SAVISQKPSRDICQRGTSLTIQCQVDSQVTMMFWYRQQPGQSLTLIATANQGSEATYESGFVIDKFPISRPNLTFSTLTVSNMSPEDSSIYLCSVESLGELNYGYTFGSGTRLTVV.